The T cell receptor beta chain described here comes from a study of T-cell reconstitution after alpha-beta-depleted transplantation in children. Researchers prepared the TCRbeta library using unique molecular identifiers, the study reports. TCRdb processed the PCR reads anew with MiXCR; each CDR3 protein has one entry. This sample has a few hundred thousand distinct CDR3 sequences, with 25% to 30% found just once. About this clonotype: Its antigen is currently unknown.

This CDR3 comprises 15 residues. V shed 0 bases and J shed 4 bases, with 12 bases lying between them. Looked up from germline, CDR1 is SGHRS and CDR2 is YFSETQ. The study, taken as a whole, reports: One year post-transplant, T-cell counts and diversity were largely derived from T cells produced anew.

Sequencing was performed on PBMCs, taken before TCRalphabeta/CD19-depleted stem cell transplant. This chain connects TRBV5-1 to TRBJ2-3; the D is unclear. This TCR was sampled from a boy less than two years old with Wiskott-Aldrich syndrome, due to receive a stem cell transplant. The CDR3, as DNA: TGCGCCAGCAGCTTGGCCCGCCAGACCGCAGATACGCAGTATTTT. Translating gives CASSLARQTADTQYF. Drawing the rest from reference TRBV5-1 and TRBJ2-3, the complete variable domain is KAGVTQTPRYLIKTRGQQVTLSCSPISGHRSVSWYQQTPGQGLQFLFEYFSETQRNKGNFPGRFSGRQFSNSRSEMNVSTLELGDSALYLCASSLARQTADTQYFGPGTRLTVL.